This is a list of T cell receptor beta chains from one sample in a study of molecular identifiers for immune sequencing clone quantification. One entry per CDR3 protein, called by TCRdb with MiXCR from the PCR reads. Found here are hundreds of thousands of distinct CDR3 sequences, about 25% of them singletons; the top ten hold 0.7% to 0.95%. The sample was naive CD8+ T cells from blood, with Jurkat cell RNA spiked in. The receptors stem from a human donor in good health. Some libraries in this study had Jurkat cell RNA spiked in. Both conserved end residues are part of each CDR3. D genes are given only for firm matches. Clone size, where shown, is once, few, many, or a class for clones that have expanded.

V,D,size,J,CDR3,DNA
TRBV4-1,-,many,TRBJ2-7,CASSQGSSGQYF,TGCGCCAGCAGCCAAGGGTCCTCAGGGCAGTACTTC
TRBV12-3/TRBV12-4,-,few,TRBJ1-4,CASRGPLDEKLFF,TGTGCCAGCAGGGGGCCACTGGATGAAAAACTGTTTTTT
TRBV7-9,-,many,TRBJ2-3,CASSLGPFATDTQYF,TGTGCCAGCAGCTTAGGTCCATTTGCCACAGATACGCAGTATTTT
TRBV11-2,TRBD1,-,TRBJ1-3,CASSLGTGGFAGNTIYF,TGTGCCAGCAGCTTAGGGACAGGGGGCTTCGCTGGAAACACCATATATTTT
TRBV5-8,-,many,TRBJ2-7,CASSLGWGRMYEQYF,TGTGCCAGCAGCTTGGGTTGGGGAAGGATGTACGAGCAGTACTTC
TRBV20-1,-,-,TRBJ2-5,CSARDMSEGQETQYF,TGCAGTGCTAGAGATATGTCCGAGGGACAAGAGACCCAGTACTTC
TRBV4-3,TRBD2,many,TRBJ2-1,CASSQDLAREGEQFF,TGCGCCAGCAGCCAAGATTTGGCGCGGGAGGGGGAGCAGTTCTTC
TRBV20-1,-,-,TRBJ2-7,CSAPGPRFPYEQYF,TGCAGTGCTCCCGGGCCCCGATTTCCCTACGAGCAGTACTTC
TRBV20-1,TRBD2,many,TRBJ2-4,CSARDIGSGGYKNIQYF,TGCAGTGCTAGAGATATTGGTTCGGGGGGTTACAAAAACATTCAGTACTTC
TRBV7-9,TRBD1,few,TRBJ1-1,CASSLARGPTEAFF,TGTGCCAGCAGCTTAGCCAGGGGGCCCACTGAAGCTTTCTTT
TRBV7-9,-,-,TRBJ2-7,CASSPTRGANEQYF,TGTGCCAGCAGCCCGACCCGGGGGGCAAACGAGCAGTACTTC
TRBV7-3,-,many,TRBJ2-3,CASSITGGPTDTQYF,TGTGCCAGCAGTATTACTGGGGGGCCCACAGATACGCAGTATTTT
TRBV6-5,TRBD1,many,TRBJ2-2,CASDPGQGSTGELFF,TGTGCCAGCGATCCGGGACAGGGAAGCACCGGGGAGCTGTTTTTT
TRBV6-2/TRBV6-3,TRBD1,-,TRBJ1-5,CASSYASGQFFQPQHF,TGTGCCAGCAGTTACGCCTCGGGACAGTTTTTCCAGCCCCAGCATTTT
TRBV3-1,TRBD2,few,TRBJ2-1,CASSRKGLAGPYNEQFF,TGTGCCAGCAGCCGAAAGGGACTAGCGGGACCCTACAATGAGCAGTTCTTC
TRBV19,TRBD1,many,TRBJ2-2,CASSVGQRGTGELFF,TGTGCCAGTAGTGTGGGACAGCGAGGAACCGGGGAGCTGTTTTTT
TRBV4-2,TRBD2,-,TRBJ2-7,CASSQVGGRASYEQYF,TGTGCCAGCAGCCAAGTTGGCGGGAGGGCCTCTTACGAGCAGTACTTC
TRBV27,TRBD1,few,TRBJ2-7,CASSELTGGSHEQYF,TGTGCCAGCAGTGAGTTGACAGGGGGATCCCACGAGCAGTACTTC
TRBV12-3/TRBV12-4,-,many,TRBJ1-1,CASSLVSNTEAFF,TGTGCCAGCAGTTTAGTCTCCAACACTGAAGCTTTCTTT
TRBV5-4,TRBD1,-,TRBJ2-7,CASSSGQGSSYEQYF,TGTGCCAGCAGCTCGGGACAGGGGTCCTCCTACGAGCAGTACTTC
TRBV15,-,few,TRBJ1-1,CATSRDTGYTEAFF,TGTGCCACCAGCAGGGATACAGGGTACACTGAAGCTTTCTTT
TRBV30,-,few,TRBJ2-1,CAPVGSGNEQFF,TGTGCCCCAGTCGGGTCAGGCAATGAGCAGTTCTTC
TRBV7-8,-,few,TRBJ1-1,CASSYRDAVNTEAFF,TGTGCCAGCAGCTATCGGGACGCTGTGAACACTGAAGCTTTCTTT
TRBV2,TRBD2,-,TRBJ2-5,CASRIAGGLETQYF,TGTGCCAGCAGGATAGCGGGAGGTCTTGAGACCCAGTACTTC
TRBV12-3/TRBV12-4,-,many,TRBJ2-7,CASSPENTRGEQYF,TGTGCCAGCAGCCCCGAGAACACCCGGGGGGAGCAGTACTTC
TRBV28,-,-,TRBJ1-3,CASSLVGVGLSGNTIYF,TGTGCCAGCAGTTTGGTTGGGGTTGGCTTGTCTGGAAACACCATATATTTT
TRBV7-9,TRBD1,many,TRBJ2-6,CASRGQPSGANVLTF,TGTGCCAGCAGGGGACAGCCCTCTGGGGCCAACGTCCTGACTTTC
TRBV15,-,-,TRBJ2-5,CATSRSKIGPRETQYF,TGTGCCACCAGCAGATCTAAAATTGGGCCTAGAGAGACCCAGTACTTC
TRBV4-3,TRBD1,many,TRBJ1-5,CASSQTGGGRYSNQPQHF,TGCGCCAGCAGCCAGACAGGGGGCGGGAGGTATAGCAATCAGCCCCAGCATTTT
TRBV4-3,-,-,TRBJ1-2,CASSQDLSGGASLSGYTF,TGCGCCAGCAGCCAAGATCTTTCGGGGGGCGCCTCTCTTAGTGGCTACACCTTC
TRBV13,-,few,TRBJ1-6,CASSSELESRGGSATNSPLHF,TGTGCCAGCAGCTCCGAGTTGGAAAGCAGGGGAGGTTCGGCCACTAATTCACCCCTCCACTTT
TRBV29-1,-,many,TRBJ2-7,CSVEISDRSSYEQYF,TGCAGCGTTGAAATATCTGACCGGAGCTCCTACGAGCAGTACTTC
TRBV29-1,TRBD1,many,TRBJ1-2,CSVETGSAYGYTF,TGCAGCGTGGAGACAGGGTCCGCCTATGGCTACACCTTC
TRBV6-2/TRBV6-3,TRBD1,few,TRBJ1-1,CASSPGQGQGYTEAFF,TGTGCCAGCAGCCCCGGACAGGGCCAAGGATACACTGAAGCTTTCTTT
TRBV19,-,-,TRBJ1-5,CASSITEFSNQPQHF,TGTGCCAGTAGTATAACCGAGTTTTCGAATCAGCCCCAGCATTTT
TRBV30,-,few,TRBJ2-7,CAWSPGAGGNEQYF,TGTGCCTGGAGTCCGGGGGCAGGGGGTAACGAGCAGTACTTC
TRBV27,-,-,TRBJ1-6,CASSSGGRVSSPLHF,TGTGCCAGCAGTTCCGGTGGCAGGGTTAGTTCACCCCTCCACTTT
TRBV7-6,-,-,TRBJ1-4,CASSSQGVANEKLFF,TGTGCCAGCAGCTCCCAGGGAGTCGCTAATGAAAAACTGTTTTTT
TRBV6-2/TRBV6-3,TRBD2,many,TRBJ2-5,CASSFSTSGDQETQYF,TGTGCCAGCAGTTTCTCTACTAGCGGGGACCAAGAGACCCAGTACTTC
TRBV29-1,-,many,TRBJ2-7,CSAAVGGVEQYF,TGCAGCGCGGCGGTCGGAGGGGTCGAGCAGTACTTC
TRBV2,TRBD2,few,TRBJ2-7,CASSRGLAKDYDSYEQYF,TGTGCCAGCAGTAGAGGACTAGCGAAAGACTACGACTCCTACGAGCAGTACTTC
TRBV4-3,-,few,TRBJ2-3,CASSEGVRTDTQYF,TGCGCCAGCTCCGAAGGGGTCCGCACAGATACGCAGTATTTT
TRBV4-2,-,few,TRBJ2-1,CASSQDRWGNEQFF,TGTGCCAGCAGCCAAGATCGATGGGGGAATGAGCAGTTCTTC
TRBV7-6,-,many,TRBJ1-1,CASSPTDNTEAFF,TGTGCCAGCAGCCCCACCGACAACACTGAAGCTTTCTTT
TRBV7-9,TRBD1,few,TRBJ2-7,CASSPLTGGGYEQYF,TGTGCCAGCAGCCCCCTGACAGGGGGAGGCTACGAGCAGTACTTC
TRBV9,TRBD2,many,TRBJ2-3,CASSLEGSGTPYTDTQYF,TGTGCCAGCAGTTTAGAGGGTAGCGGGACGCCTTACACAGATACGCAGTATTTT
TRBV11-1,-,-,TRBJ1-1,CASSLVGRGTEAFF,TGTGCCAGCAGCTTAGTAGGTCGTGGCACTGAAGCTTTCTTT
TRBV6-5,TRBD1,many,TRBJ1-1,CASSGTGTSEAFF,TGTGCCAGCAGCGGGACAGGGACTTCTGAAGCTTTCTTT
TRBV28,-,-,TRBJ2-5,CASTQVWNQETQYF,TGTGCCAGCACCCAAGTATGGAACCAAGAGACCCAGTACTTC
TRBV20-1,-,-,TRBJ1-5,CSASVEVITVSIQPQHF,TGCAGTGCTAGCGTTGAAGTAATCACCGTTAGCATTCAGCCCCAGCATTTT
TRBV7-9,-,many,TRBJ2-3,CASISQGSITDTQYF,TGTGCCAGCATCTCCCAGGGGTCCATCACAGATACGCAGTATTTT
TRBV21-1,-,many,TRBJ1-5,CASSPRWAFQPQHF,TGTGCCAGCAGCCCCCGGTGGGCATTTCAGCCCCAGCATTTT
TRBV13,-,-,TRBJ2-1,CASSSGLGGSYNEQFF,TGTGCCAGCAGTTCAGGGCTCGGAGGGTCCTACAATGAGCAGTTCTTC
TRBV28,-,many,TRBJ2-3,CASSLSGQGSDTQYF,TGTGCCAGCAGTTTATCGGGCCAGGGGTCCGATACGCAGTATTTT
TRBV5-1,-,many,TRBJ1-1,CASSRNRENTEAFF,TGCGCCAGCAGCCGAAACAGGGAGAACACTGAAGCTTTCTTT
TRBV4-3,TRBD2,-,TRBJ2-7,CASSQDSSGGGYEQYF,TGCGCCAGCAGCCAAGACTCCAGCGGGGGGGGATACGAGCAGTACTTC
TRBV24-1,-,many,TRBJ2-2,CATSDPTGELFF,TGTGCCACCAGTGATCCGACCGGGGAGCTGTTTTTT